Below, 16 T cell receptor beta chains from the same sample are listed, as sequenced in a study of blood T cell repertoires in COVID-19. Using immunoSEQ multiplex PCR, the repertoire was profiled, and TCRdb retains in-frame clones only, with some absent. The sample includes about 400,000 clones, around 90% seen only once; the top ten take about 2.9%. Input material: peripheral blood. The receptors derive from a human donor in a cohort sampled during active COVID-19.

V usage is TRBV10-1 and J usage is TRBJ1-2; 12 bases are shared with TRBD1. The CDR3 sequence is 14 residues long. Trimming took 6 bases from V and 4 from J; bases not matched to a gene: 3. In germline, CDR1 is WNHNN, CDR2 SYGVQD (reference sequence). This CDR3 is CASRSGQGAYGYTF. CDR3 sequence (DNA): TGCGCCAGCAGATCGGGACAGGGGGCCTATGGCTACACCTTC.

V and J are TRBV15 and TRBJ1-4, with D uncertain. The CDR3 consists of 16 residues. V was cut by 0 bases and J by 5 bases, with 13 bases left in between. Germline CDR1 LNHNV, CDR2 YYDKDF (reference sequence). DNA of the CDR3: TGTGCCACCAGCAGAGATTTGGGCGCTGGAAATGAAAAACTGTTTTTT. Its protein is CATSRDLGAGNEKLFF.

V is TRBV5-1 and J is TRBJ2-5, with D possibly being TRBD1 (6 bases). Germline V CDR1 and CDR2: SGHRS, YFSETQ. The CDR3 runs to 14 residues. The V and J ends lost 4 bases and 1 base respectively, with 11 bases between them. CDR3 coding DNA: TGCGCCAGCAGCCGGACAGTCCCCCAAGAGACCCAGTACTTC. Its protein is CASSRTVPQETQYF.

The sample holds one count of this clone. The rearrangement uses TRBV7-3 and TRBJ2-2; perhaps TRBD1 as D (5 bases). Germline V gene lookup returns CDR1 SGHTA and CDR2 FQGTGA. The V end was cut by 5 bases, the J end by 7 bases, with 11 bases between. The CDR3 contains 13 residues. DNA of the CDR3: TGTGCCAGCAGCCCAGGGTTCGGCGGGGAGCTGTTTTTT. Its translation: CASSPGFGGELFF.

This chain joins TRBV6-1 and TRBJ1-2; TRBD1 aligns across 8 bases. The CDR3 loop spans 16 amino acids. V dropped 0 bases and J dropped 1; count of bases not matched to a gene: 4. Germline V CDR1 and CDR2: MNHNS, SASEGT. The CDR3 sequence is CASSEAGRGLNYGYTF. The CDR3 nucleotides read TGTGCCAGCAGTGAAGCGGGCAGGGGGCTTAACTATGGCTACACCTTC.

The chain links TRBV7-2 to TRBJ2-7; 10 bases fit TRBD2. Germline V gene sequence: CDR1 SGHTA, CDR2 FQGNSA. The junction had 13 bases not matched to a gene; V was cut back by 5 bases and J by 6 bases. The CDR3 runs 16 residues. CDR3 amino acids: CASSLRIAGGLSEQYF. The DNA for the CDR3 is TGTGCCAGCAGCCTCCGGATAGCGGGGGGATTATCCGAGCAGTACTTC. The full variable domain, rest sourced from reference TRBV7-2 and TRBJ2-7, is GAGVSQSPSNKVTEKGKDVELRCDPISGHTALYWYRQSLGQGLEFLIYFQGNSAPDKSGLPSDRFSAERTGGSVSTLTIQRTQQEDSAVYLCASSLRIAGGLSEQYFGPGTRLTVT.

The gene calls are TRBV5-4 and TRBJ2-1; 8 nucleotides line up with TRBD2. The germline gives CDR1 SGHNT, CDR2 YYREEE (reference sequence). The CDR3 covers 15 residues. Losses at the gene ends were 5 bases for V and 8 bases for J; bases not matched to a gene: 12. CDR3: CASSQTSGAPDEQFF. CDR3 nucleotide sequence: TGTGCCAGCAGTCAAACTAGCGGAGCACCGGATGAGCAGTTCTTC.

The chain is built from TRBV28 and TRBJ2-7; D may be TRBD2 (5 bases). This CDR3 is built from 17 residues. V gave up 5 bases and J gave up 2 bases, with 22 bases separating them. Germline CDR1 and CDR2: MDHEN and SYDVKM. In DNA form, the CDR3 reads TGTGCCAGCAGTCCACAATTTGATTTAGCGACCACCTACGAGCAGTACTTC. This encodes CASSPQFDLATTYEQYF.

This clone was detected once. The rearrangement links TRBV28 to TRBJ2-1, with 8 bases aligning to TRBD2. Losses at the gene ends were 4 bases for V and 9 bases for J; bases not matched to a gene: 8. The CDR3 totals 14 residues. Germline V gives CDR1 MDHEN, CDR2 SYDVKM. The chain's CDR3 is CASSYGPRGGEQFF. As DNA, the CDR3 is TGTGCCAGCAGTTACGGACCCCGGGGGGGTGAGCAGTTCTTC. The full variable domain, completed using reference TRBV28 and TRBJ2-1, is DVKVTQSSRYLVKRTGEKVFLECVQDMDHENMFWYRQDPGLGLRLIYFSYDVKMKEKGDIPEGYSVSREKKERFSLILESASTNQTSMYLCASSYGPRGGEQFFGPGTRLTVL.

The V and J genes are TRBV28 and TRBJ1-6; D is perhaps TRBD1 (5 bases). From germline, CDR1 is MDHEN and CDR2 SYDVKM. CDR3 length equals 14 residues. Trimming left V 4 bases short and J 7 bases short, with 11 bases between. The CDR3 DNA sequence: TGTGCCAGCAGTTCCCGGGACTTCAATTCACCCCTCCACTTT. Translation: CASSSRDFNSPLHF.

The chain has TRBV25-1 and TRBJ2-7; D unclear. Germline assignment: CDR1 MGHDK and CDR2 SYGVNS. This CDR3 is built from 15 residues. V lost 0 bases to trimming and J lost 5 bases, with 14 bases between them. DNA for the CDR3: TGTGCCAGCAGTGAATACCGAGCGTCAGCAGACGAGCAGTACTTC. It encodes CASSEYRASADEQYF.

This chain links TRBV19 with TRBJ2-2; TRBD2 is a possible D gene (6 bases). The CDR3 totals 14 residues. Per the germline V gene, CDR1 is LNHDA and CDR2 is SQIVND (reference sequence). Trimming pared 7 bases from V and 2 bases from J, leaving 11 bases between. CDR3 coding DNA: TGTGCCAGTAACACGGGGGAAAACACCGGGGAGCTGTTTTTT. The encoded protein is CASNTGENTGELFF.

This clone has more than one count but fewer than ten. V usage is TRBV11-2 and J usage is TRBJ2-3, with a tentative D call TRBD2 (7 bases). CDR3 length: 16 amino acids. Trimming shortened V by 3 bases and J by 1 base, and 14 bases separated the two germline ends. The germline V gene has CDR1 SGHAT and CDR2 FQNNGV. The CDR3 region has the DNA TGTGCCAGCAGCTTTCGGGGGGCCGGGGGCACAGATACGCAGTATTTT. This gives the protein CASSFRGAGGTDTQYF.

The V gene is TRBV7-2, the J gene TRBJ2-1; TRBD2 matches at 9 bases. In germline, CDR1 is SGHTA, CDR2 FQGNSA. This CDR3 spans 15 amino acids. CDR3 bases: TGTGCTAGCGGGGGCACCCCCGGCTCCTACAATGAGCAGTTCTTC. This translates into CASGGTPGSYNEQFF.

The CDR3 nucleotides read TGTGCCAGTAGACCAAACCGGGACAGAAACACCGGGGAGCTGTTTTTT. Its protein is CASRPNRDRNTGELFF. This sequence joins TRBV19 and TRBJ2-2, with 7 bases identical to TRBD1. Germline trimming cut 6 bases from V and 2 bases from J; bases unmatched to any gene: 9. The germline CDR1 and CDR2 sequences are LNHDA and SQIVND (reference sequence). This CDR3 has 16 amino acids.

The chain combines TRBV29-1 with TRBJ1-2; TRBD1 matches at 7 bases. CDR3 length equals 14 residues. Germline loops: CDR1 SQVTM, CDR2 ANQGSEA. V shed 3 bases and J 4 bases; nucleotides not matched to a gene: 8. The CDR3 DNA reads TGCAGCGTTGACGGCGCCGGGACAGCCTATGGCTACACCTTC. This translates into CSVDGAGTAYGYTF.